One and the same sample provided the 32 T cell receptor beta chains below, sequenced in a study of technical replicates of blood from a few donors. Generated by immunoSEQ multiplex PCR, the TCRdb table keeps only in-frame clones and is missing some. The table lists about 14,000 clones, 65% to 85% of them singletons. The sequenced sample was PBMCs. These receptors all come from a human donor in good health.

The chain has TRBV1 and TRBJ2-7; the D call TRBD2 from the table was never checked on the DNA. TRBV1 is termed a pseudogene. This CDR3 region has 20 residues. CDR3 sequence reads: CTSSQGGGLAGWLVSYEQYF. CDR3 DNA: TGCACCAGCAGCCAAGGGGGGGGGCTAGCGGGCTGGCTGGTCTCCTACGAGCAGTACTTC.

The rearrangement links TRBV7-2 to TRBJ1-1, with a weak D call TRBD1 (6 bases). The CDR3 is made up of 15 amino acids. Germline V gives CDR1 SGHTA, CDR2 FQGNSA. Trimming removed 5 bases from V and 1 base from J, with 14 bases in between. The CDR3 bases are TGTGCCAGCAGCCCATACAGGGTGCGGAACACTGAAGCTTTCTTT. It yields the protein CASSPYRVRNTEAFF.

The genes are TRBV6-6 and TRBJ2-3; no clear D gene. The germline V gene has CDR1 MNHNY and CDR2 SVGAGI (reference sequence). V lost 0 bases, J lost 4 bases, and 11 bases lay in between. This CDR3 is 15 amino acids long. The CDR3 nucleotides read TGTGCCAGCAGTTACTCGATAAACAGACCAGATACGCAGTATTTT. Its protein product is CASSYSINRPDTQYF.

This clone was seen more than once but under ten times. The chain joins TRBV2 to TRBJ2-7; D remains unclear. Looked up from germline, CDR1 is SNHLY and CDR2 is FYNNEI. This CDR3 comprises 11 residues. Trimming cost V 3 bases and J 6 bases, with 6 bases left between them. The CDR3 bases are TGTGCCAGCAGTGATACAGTCGAGCAGTACTTC. Translation: CASSDTVEQYF.

V is TRBV30 and J is TRBJ2-7; the D gene is possibly TRBD1 (6 bases). Germline V gene lookup returns CDR1 GTSNPN and CDR2 SVGIG (reference sequence). The CDR3 covers 11 residues. V was shortened by 5 bases and J by 6 bases, with 11 bases between the two germline ends. As DNA, the CDR3 is TGTGCCTGGCACAGGGTCGGCGAGCAGTACTTC. Encoded protein: CAWHRVGEQYF.

The chain has TRBV10-1 and TRBJ2-2, with 13 bases lining up with TRBD2. J lost 7 bases, V lost 2 bases, and 7 bases had no gene match. Germline CDR1 reads WNHNN; CDR2 reads SYGVQD (reference sequence). The CDR3 covers 17 residues. CDR3 DNA: TGCGCCAGCAGTGAGCTAGGACTAGCGGGAGCCAGCGGGGAGCTGTTTTTT. This sequence encodes CASSELGLAGASGELFF.

The chain links TRBV7-2 to TRBJ2-1; perhaps TRBD1 as D (6 bases). Germline loops: CDR1 SGHTA, CDR2 FQGNSA. The CDR3 totals 13 residues. Trimming cost V 5 bases and J 8 bases, with 13 bases left between them. The CDR3 loop reads CASSAQGHDEQFF. The CDR3 bases are TGTGCCAGCAGCGCTCAGGGGCACGATGAGCAGTTCTTC. The full variable domain, its missing parts supplied by reference TRBV7-2 and TRBJ2-1, is GAGVSQSPSNKVTEKGKDVELRCDPISGHTALYWYRQSLGQGLEFLIYFQGNSAPDKSGLPSDRFSAERTGGSVSTLTIQRTQQEDSAVYLCASSAQGHDEQFFGPGTRLTVL.

This sequence joins TRBV2 and TRBJ2-1, with 9 bases fitting TRBD2. The germline CDR1 and CDR2 sequences are SNHLY and FYNNEI. V trimming: 7 bases; J trimming: 5 bases; junction bases outside the gene matches: 6. This CDR3 contains 14 residues. The CDR3 spells CASKASGTNNEQFF. For the CDR3, the DNA is TGTGCCAGCAAGGCTAGCGGGACCAACAATGAGCAGTTCTTC.

V usage is TRBV18 and J usage is TRBJ1-4; a weak D match, TRBD1 (5 bases). V shed 4 bases and J shed 6 bases, with 12 bases lying between them. Germline CDR1 KGHSH, CDR2 LQKENI. The CDR3 is 14 residues long. The CDR3, as DNA: TGTGCCAGCTCACAAGGATCGGGGGATGAAAAACTGTTTTTT. This sequence encodes CASSQGSGDEKLFF.

V is TRBV20-1 and J is TRBJ2-7, with TRBD1 matching 7 bases. Trimming at V came to 6 bases and at J to 3 bases, leaving 2 bases not matched to a gene. Per germline, CDR1 DFQATT and CDR2 SNEGSKA (reference sequence). This CDR3 has 11 amino acids. CDR3 coding DNA: TGCAGTGCCTGGACAGGCTACGAGCAGTACTTC. Translating gives CSAWTGYEQYF.

The V gene is TRBV7-9, the J gene TRBJ2-1, with D hard to call. The CDR3 length is 13 residues. V lost 2 bases to trimming and J lost 9 bases, with 11 bases between them. Germline-derived CDR1 and CDR2 are SEHNR and FQNEAQ (reference sequence). CDR3 DNA: TGTGCCAGCAGCTTATATAAAGAGCGTGAGCAGTTCTTC. Translation gives CASSLYKEREQFF.

The chain couples TRBV10-2 to TRBJ1-5; 7 bases are shared with TRBD1. The CDR3 loop spans 14 amino acids. Germline-derived CDR1 and CDR2 are WSHSY and SAAADI. V was clipped by 7 bases and J by 4 bases; unmatched bases: 7. The chain's CDR3 is CASIIRDRNQPQHF. The CDR3 DNA reads TGCGCCAGCATAATTAGGGACAGAAATCAGCCCCAGCATTTT.

The gene calls are TRBV19 and TRBJ2-1, with 7 bases aligning to TRBD2. This CDR3 has 15 residues. V lost 3 bases, J lost 4 bases, and 6 bases stayed unmatched. Germline CDR1 is LNHDA and CDR2 is SQIVND (reference sequence). CDR3 residues: CASSISLAAYNEQFF. The CDR3 bases are TGTGCCAGTAGTATTAGTCTAGCGGCATACAATGAGCAGTTCTTC.

The CDR3 sequence: CASRIAGATYEQYF. The CDR3 DNA sequence: TGTGCCAGCAGGATAGCGGGTGCTACCTACGAGCAGTACTTC. The chain couples TRBV7-2 to TRBJ2-7, with 7 bases aligning to TRBD2. Germline trimming cut 6 bases from V and 2 bases from J; bases unmatched to any gene: 7. The CDR3 sequence is 14 residues long. Germline CDR1 and CDR2: SGHTA and FQGNSA.

The J gene is TRBJ1-1, the V gene TRBV5-4, with TRBD1 matching over 11 bases. From germline, CDR1 is SGHNT and CDR2 YYREEE (reference sequence). V trimming: 4 bases; J trimming: 1 base; junction bases outside the gene matches: 6. The CDR3 runs to 16 residues. CDR3 sequence (DNA): TGTGCCAGCAGCCGTACTGGACAGGGGGCGAACACTGAAGCTTTCTTT. It encodes CASSRTGQGANTEAFF.

There are a few counts of this clone. V is TRBV2 and J is TRBJ2-7, with D possibly matching TRBD2 (5 bases). The CDR3 covers 14 residues. The germline gives CDR1 SNHLY, CDR2 FYNNEI. V lost 3 bases and J lost 6, with 15 bases in between. CDR3 amino acids: CASSEVRGAAEQYF. The CDR3 DNA reads as TGTGCCAGCAGTGAGGTCCGGGGAGCCGCCGAGCAGTACTTC.

The chain recombines TRBV28 with TRBJ2-7; 9 bases line up with TRBD1. The CDR3 is made up of 14 amino acids. Per the germline V gene, CDR1 is MDHEN and CDR2 is SYDVKM. V was clipped by 10 bases and J by 5 bases; unmatched bases: 12. This CDR3 is CATNAGQGSDEQYF. The DNA of the CDR3 is TGTGCCACCAACGCCGGACAGGGGTCCGACGAGCAGTACTTC.

The chain joins TRBV7-9 to TRBJ2-2; 11 positions agree with TRBD1. From germline, CDR1 is SEHNR and CDR2 FQNEAQ (reference sequence). The junction had 3 bases not matched to a gene; V was cut back by 10 bases and J by 2 bases. The CDR3 length is 14 residues. The CDR3: CATDRGRNTGELFF. The CDR3 bases are TGTGCCACGGACAGGGGGCGAAACACCGGGGAGCTGTTTTTT.

The rearrangement joins TRBV6-6 to TRBJ2-7, with TRBD1 matching 9 bases. Trimming cost V 0 bases and J 5 bases; bases outside gene matches: 5. The CDR3 has 15 amino acids. In germline, CDR1 is MNHNY, CDR2 SVGAGI (reference sequence). CDR3 nucleotide sequence: TGTGCCAGCAGTTACTCGGGGACAGGGACCCACGAGCAGTACTTC. It specifies CASSYSGTGTHEQYF.

V is TRBV11-3 and J is TRBJ2-1, with 7 positions matching TRBD2. The CDR3 has 12 residues. Germline values: CDR1 SGHNT, CDR2 YENEEA. V shed 1 base and J 9 bases; nucleotides not matched to a gene: 0. CDR3 sequence reads: CASSLAGGEQFF. As DNA, the CDR3 is TGTGCCAGCAGCTTAGCGGGAGGTGAGCAGTTCTTC.

This chain uses TRBV9 with TRBJ2-2, with D possibly TRBD2 on 6 matching bases. Looked up from germline, CDR1 is SGDLS and CDR2 is YYNGEE. V lost 2 bases and J 4 bases, leaving 15 bases between the germline ends. This CDR3 is built from 16 residues. CDR3 amino acids: CASSVQGGPGTGELFF. CDR3 coding DNA: TGTGCCAGCAGCGTGCAAGGAGGGCCGGGCACCGGGGAGCTGTTTTTT. Supplemented by reference TRBV9 and TRBJ2-2, the full variable domain reads DSGVTQTPKHLITATGQRVTLRCSPRSGDLSVYWYQQSLDQGLQFLIQYYNGEERAKGNILERFSAQQFPDLHSELNLSSLELGDSALYFCASSVQGGPGTGELFFGEGSRLTVL.

This clone appeared a few times. This chain joins TRBV7-8 and TRBJ1-3; D possibly corresponds to TRBD1 (6 bases). The CDR3 sequence is 16 residues long. The germline CDR1 and CDR2 sequences are SGHVS and FQNEAQ. Trimming removed 5 bases from V and 4 bases from J, with 18 bases in between. The CDR3 coding sequence is TGTGCCAGCAGCCATCCATTAGCAGGGGACGGAAACACCATATATTTT. Its translation: CASSHPLAGDGNTIYF.

The V and J genes are TRBV29-1 and TRBJ2-5; 10 bases map to TRBD2. V shed 7 bases, J shed 5 bases, and the junction held 7 bases outside the gene matches. CDR1 is SQVTM, CDR2 ANQGSEA, per germline. The CDR3 length is 13 residues. The CDR3 nucleotides read TGCAGCGCCGCTAGCGGGAGTGTGGAGACCCAGTACTTC. Translated: CSAASGSVETQYF.

The table lists this clone with a count of one. This sequence joins TRBV15 and TRBJ2-1, with 8 bases identical to TRBD2. V dropped 4 bases and J dropped 7; count of bases not matched to a gene: 12. Germline assignment: CDR1 LNHNV and CDR2 YYDKDF (reference sequence). The CDR3 spans 16 residues. CDR3 coding DNA: TGTGCCACCAGCACCCCGGGCAGCGGGAGTCGAAATGAGCAGTTCTTC. It translates to CATSTPGSGSRNEQFF.

V is TRBV28 and J is TRBJ2-2, with D maybe TRBD1 (6 bases). Looked up from germline, CDR1 is MDHEN and CDR2 is SYDVKM. The CDR3 runs 14 residues. The V gene lost 5 bases and the J gene lost 4 bases, with 11 bases spanning the gap. CDR3 sequence (DNA): TGTGCCAGCAGTCTAGGACAGTTCACCGGGGAGCTGTTTTTT. This sequence encodes CASSLGQFTGELFF.

The V gene is TRBV6-6, the J gene TRBJ2-7; TRBD1 aligns across 10 bases. The CDR3 is made up of 12 amino acids. Germline V CDR1 and CDR2: MNHNY, SVGAGI (reference sequence). V trimming: 10 bases; J trimming: 6 bases; junction bases outside the gene matches: 6. The CDR3 bases are TGTGCCACCCGGGACAGGGGCGCCGAGCAGTACTTC. Translation gives CATRDRGAEQYF.

This clone has a handful of counts. V usage is TRBV2 and J usage is TRBJ1-2, with 9 bases aligning to TRBD1. The germline gives CDR1 SNHLY, CDR2 FYNNEI. The CDR3 contains 15 residues. V was pared by 6 bases and J by 3 bases, with 8 bases of the junction left unmatched. CDR3 nucleotides: TGTGCCAGCAGCGTACAGGGGGCTAGCGACTATGGCTACACCTTC. This gives the protein CASSVQGASDYGYTF. Combining the CDR3 with reference TRBV2 and TRBJ1-2 gives the whole variable domain EPEVTQTPSHQVTQMGQEVILRCVPISNHLYFYWYRQILGQKVEFLVSFYNNEISEKSEIFDDQFSVERPDGSNFTLKIRSTKLEDSAMYFCASSVQGASDYGYTFGSGTRLTVV.

The V gene is TRBV6-6, the J gene TRBJ2-1, with 8 positions matching TRBD2. The CDR3 consists of 15 residues. V shed 6 bases, J shed 7 bases, and the junction held 11 bases outside the gene matches. Germline V lookup: CDR1 MNHNY, CDR2 SVGAGI (reference sequence). CDR3: CASRSGTRNTNEQFF. CDR3 DNA sequence: TGTGCCAGCAGGTCCGGGACTAGAAACACAAATGAGCAGTTCTTC.

This clone was found a few times. The chain carries TRBV6-1 and TRBJ2-2; D is unclear. Germline V gives CDR1 MNHNS, CDR2 SASEGT. Trimming stripped 0 bases from V and 5 bases from J, with 7 bases between. This CDR3 comprises 14 residues. This CDR3 reads CASSEAPETGELFF. CDR3 coding DNA: TGTGCCAGCAGTGAAGCGCCGGAGACCGGGGAGCTGTTTTTT.

This clone turned up a few times. This chain links TRBV19 with TRBJ1-5; the D gene is possibly TRBD1 (6 bases). CDR1 is LNHDA and CDR2 is SQIVND in the germline V gene (reference sequence). Between the trimmed V and J ends, which lost 6 bases and 4 bases, there was a span of 10 bases. This CDR3 region has 13 residues. CDR3 sequence: CASSRGGNQPQHF. The DNA of the CDR3 is TGTGCCAGTAGCAGAGGGGGAAATCAGCCCCAGCATTTT.

The chain uses TRBV19 and TRBJ2-7, with a tentative D call TRBD2 (6 bases). CDR3 length: 15 amino acids. Trimming removed 4 bases at V and 3 bases at J, with 16 bases between. Germline loops: CDR1 LNHDA, CDR2 SQIVND (reference sequence). This CDR3 is CASSRRGGIFYEQYF. CDR3 nucleotides: TGTGCCAGTAGTAGGCGTGGCGGGATATTCTACGAGCAGTACTTC.

The chain recombines TRBV6-4 with TRBJ2-2, with 7 bases fitting TRBD1. This CDR3 has 14 residues. Trimming cost V 2 bases and J 3 bases; bases outside gene matches: 0. Germline lookup yields CDR1 MRHNA and CDR2 SNTAGT. The DNA of the CDR3 is TGTGCCAGCAGTGACGGGACAGACACCGGGGAGCTGTTTTTT. Amino acids: CASSDGTDTGELFF.